The present T cell receptor (beta chain) was sequenced within a study of blood T cells in healthy people across ages. Deletions cut 0 bases from V and 4 bases from J, with 6 bases between. The CDR3 runs 13 residues. The V gene's germline CDR1 is SGDLS and CDR2 YYNGEE. The use of a sample-barcoded 5' primer and a J-beta primer mix characterized a second PCR of about 7 to 12 cycles. TCRdb analysed the 5' RACE reads with MiXCR anew, one entry per CDR3 protein. The sample shows 650,000 to 800,000 distinct CDR3 sequences, under 55% of them seen only once. The receptor was isolated from a man between 60 and 75 years old in good health. The chain couples TRBV9 to TRBJ2-3; D is perhaps TRBD2 (5 bases). Sequencing was done on a sample of blood. In DNA form, the CDR3 reads TGTGCCAGCAGCGTAGAGAGGGCAGATACGCAGTATTTT. It yields the protein CASSVERADTQYF.